This T cell receptor beta chain was sequenced during a study of Ad26.COV2.S vaccination and SARS-CoV-2 variants. Using immunoSEQ multiplex PCR, the repertoire was profiled, and TCRdb retains in-frame clones only, with some absent. The sample lists some 180,000 clones; around 85% were seen once. Of note for this clone: Its target is unknown.

Per the germline V gene, CDR1 is SGDLS and CDR2 is YYNGEE. The CDR3 contains 16 residues. The V end was cut by 3 bases, the J end by 2 bases, with 15 bases between. Study findings and constraints: Recipients given vaccine exceeded placebo recipients in spike-specific TCR breadth. There was reportedly substantial breadth in spike-specific CD8+ and CD4+ T cell responses after vaccination. Comparable non-spike TCR breadth was observed in vaccine and placebo recipients. An underestimation of total T cell responses may have resulted from the TCR breadth and depth analyses.

This material consisted of peripheral blood, taken after recovery from COVID-19. V and J are TRBV9 and TRBJ2-1; maybe TRBD2 (7 bases). This sequence was found in a human donor who had recovered from COVID-19. CDR3 in amino acids: CASSEGGGSAYNEQFF. For the CDR3, the DNA is TGTGCCAGCAGCGAGGGGGGCGGGAGCGCCTACAATGAGCAGTTCTTC. The entire variable domain, with the rest obtained from reference TRBV9 and TRBJ2-1, is as follows: DSGVTQTPKHLITATGQRVTLRCSPRSGDLSVYWYQQSLDQGLQFLIQYYNGEERAKGNILERFSAQQFPDLHSELNLSSLELGDSALYFCASSEGGGSAYNEQFFGPGTRLTVL.